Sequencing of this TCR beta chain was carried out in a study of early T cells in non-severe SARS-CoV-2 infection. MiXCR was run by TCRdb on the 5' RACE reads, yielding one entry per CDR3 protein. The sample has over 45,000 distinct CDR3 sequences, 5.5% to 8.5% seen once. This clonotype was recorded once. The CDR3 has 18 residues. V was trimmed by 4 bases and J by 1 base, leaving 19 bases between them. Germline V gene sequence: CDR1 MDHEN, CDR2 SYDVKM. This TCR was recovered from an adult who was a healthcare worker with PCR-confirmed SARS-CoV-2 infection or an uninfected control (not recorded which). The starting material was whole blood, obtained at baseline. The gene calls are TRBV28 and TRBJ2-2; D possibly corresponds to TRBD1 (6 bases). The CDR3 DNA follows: TGTGCCAGCAGTTCTACCCTCATCACAGGGAGGAACACCGGGGAGCTGTTTTTT. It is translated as CASSSTLITGRNTGELFF. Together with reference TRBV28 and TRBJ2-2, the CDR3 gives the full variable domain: DVKVTQSSRYLVKRTGEKVFLECVQDMDHENMFWYRQDPGLGLRLIYFSYDVKMKEKGDIPEGYSVSREKKERFSLILESASTNQTSMYLCASSSTLITGRNTGELFFGEGSRLTVL.